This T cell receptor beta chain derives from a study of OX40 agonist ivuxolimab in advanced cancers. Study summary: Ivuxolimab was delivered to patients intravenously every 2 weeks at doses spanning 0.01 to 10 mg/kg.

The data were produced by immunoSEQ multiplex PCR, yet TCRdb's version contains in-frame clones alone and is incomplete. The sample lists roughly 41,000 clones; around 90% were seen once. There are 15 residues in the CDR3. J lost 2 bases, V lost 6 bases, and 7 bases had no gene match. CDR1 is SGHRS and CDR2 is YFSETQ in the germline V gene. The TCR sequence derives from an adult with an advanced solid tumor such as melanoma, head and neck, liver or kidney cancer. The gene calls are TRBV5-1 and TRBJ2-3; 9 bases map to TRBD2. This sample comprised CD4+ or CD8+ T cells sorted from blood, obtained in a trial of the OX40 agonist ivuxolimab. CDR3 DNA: TGCGCCAGCACCCCTAGACTAGCGGCCACAGATACGCAGTATTTT. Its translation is CASTPRLAATDTQYF.